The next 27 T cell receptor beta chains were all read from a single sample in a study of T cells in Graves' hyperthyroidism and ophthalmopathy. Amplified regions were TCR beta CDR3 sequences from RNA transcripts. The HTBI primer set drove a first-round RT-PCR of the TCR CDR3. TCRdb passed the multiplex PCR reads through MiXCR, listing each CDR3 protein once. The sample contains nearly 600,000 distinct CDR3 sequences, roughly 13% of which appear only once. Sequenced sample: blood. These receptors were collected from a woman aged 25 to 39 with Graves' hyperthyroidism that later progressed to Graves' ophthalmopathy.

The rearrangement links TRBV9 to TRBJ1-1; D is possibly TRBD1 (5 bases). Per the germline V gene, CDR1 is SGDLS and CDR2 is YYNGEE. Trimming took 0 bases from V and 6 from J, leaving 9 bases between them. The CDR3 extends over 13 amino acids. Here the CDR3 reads CASSVAGTPEAFF. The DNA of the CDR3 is TGTGCCAGCAGCGTAGCCGGGACGCCTGAAGCTTTCTTT.

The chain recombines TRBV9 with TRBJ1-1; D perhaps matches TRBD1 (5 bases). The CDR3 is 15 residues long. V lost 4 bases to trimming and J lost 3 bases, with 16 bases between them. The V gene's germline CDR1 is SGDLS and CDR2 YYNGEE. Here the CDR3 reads CASSPRTPWDTEAFF. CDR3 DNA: TGTGCCAGCAGCCCAAGGACACCTTGGGACACTGAAGCTTTCTTT.

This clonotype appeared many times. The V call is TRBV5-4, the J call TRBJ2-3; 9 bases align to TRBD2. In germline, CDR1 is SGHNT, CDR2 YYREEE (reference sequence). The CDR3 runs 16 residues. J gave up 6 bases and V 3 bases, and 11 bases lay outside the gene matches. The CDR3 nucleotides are TGTGCCAGCAGCTCGAAGCGGGAGGCTGGGTTGGATACGCAGTATTTT. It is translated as CASSSKREAGLDTQYF.

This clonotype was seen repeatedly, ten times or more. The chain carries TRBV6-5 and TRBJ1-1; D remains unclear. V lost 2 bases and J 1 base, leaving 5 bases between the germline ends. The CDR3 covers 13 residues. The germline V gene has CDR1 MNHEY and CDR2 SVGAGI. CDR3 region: CASSYDGNTEAFF. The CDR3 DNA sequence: TGTGCCAGCAGTTACGACGGGAACACTGAAGCTTTCTTT.

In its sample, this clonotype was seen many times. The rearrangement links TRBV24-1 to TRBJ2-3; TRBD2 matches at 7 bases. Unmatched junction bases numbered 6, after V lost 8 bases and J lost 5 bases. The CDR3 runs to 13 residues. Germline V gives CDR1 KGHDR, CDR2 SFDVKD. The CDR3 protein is CATKGRAVDTQYF. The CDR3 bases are TGTGCCACCAAAGGGAGGGCGGTAGATACGCAGTATTTT.

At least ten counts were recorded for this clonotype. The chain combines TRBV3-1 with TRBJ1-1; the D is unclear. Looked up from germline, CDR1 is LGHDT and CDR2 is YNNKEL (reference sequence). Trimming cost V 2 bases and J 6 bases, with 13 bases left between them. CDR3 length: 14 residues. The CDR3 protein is CASSQRAAGPEAFF. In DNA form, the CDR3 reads TGTGCCAGCAGCCAAAGAGCGGCCGGCCCTGAAGCTTTCTTT.

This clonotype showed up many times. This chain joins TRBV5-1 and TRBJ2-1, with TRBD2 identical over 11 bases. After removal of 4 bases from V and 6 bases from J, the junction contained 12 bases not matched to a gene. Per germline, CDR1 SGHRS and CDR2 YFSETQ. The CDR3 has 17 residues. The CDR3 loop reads CASSLALLAGAGNEQFF. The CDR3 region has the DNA TGCGCCAGCAGCCTGGCCCTACTAGCGGGAGCGGGCAATGAGCAGTTCTTC.

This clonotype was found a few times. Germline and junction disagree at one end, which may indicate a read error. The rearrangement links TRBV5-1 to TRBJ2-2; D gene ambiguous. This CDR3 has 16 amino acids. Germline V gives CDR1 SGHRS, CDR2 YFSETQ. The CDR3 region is CVSSLSGSTNTGELFF. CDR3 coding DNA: TGCGTCAGCAGCTTGTCTGGCAGCACGAACACCGGGGAGCTGTTTTTT.

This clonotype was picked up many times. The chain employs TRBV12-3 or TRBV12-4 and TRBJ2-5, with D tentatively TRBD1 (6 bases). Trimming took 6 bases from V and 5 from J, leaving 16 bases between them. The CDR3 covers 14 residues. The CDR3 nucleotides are TGTGCCAGCAGCCATACCGGGACAAGGGAGACCCAGTACTTC. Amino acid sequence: CASSHTGTRETQYF.

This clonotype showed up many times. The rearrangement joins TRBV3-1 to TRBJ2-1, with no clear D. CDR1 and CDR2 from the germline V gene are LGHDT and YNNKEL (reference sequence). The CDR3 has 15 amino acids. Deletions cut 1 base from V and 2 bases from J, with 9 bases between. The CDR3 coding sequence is TGTGCCAGCAGCCAAGCACAAAGTCCCTACAATGAGCAGTTCTTC. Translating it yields CASSQAQSPYNEQFF.

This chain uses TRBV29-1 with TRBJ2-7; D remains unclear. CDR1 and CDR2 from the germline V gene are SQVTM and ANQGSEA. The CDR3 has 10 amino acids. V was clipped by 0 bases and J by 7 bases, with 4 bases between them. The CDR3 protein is CSVEEAEQYF. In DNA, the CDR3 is TGCAGCGTTGAAGAGGCGGAGCAGTACTTC.

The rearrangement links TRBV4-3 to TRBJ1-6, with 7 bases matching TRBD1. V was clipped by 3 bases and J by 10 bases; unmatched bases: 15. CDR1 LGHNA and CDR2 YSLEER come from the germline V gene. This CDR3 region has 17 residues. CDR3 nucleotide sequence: TGCGCCAGCAGCCAGGACCTCGGGACAGTCTCTCGCTCACCCCTCCACTTT. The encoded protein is CASSQDLGTVSRSPLHF.

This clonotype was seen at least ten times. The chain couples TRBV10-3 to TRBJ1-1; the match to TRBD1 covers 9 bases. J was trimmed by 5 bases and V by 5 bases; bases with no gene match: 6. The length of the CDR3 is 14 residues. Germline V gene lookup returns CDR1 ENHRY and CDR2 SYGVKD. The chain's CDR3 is CAISSNRGPTEAFF. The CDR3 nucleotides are TGTGCCATCAGTTCGAACAGGGGGCCGACTGAAGCTTTCTTT.

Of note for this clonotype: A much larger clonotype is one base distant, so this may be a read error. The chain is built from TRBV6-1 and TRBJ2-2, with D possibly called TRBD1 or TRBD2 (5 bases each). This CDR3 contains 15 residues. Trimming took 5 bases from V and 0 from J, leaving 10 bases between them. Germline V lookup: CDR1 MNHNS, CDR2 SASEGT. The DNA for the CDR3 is TGTGCCAGCAGTAGAGGGGCCGCGAACACCGGGGAGCTGTTTTTT. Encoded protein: CASSRGAANTGELFF.

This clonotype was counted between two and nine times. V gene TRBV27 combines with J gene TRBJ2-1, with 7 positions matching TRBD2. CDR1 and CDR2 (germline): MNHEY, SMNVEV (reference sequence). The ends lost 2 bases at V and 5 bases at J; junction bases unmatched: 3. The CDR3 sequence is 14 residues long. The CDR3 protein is CASSLMGGDNEQFF. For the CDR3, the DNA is TGTGCCAGCAGTTTAATGGGGGGGGACAATGAGCAGTTCTTC.

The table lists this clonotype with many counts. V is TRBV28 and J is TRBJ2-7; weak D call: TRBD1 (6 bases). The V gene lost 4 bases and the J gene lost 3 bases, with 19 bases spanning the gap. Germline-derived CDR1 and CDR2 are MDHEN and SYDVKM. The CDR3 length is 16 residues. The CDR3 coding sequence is TGTGCCAGCAGTTCCGTTCAGGACAGCTTACACTACGAGCAGTACTTC. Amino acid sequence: CASSSVQDSLHYEQYF.

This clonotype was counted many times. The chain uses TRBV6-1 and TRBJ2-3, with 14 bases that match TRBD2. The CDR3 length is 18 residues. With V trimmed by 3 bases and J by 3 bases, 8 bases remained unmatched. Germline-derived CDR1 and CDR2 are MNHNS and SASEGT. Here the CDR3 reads CASSDPGLAGGGTDTQYF. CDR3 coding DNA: TGTGCCAGCAGTGACCCTGGACTAGCGGGAGGCGGGACAGATACGCAGTATTTT.

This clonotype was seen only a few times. The CDR3 sequence is CAISRAEEQYF. CDR3 nucleotides: TGTGCCATCTCCCGTGCGGAAGAGCAGTACTTC. This chain joins TRBV10-3 and TRBJ2-7; D is unclear. V was trimmed by 8 bases and J by 7 bases, leaving 12 bases between them. This CDR3 region has 11 residues. CDR1 and CDR2 (germline): ENHRY, SYGVKD.

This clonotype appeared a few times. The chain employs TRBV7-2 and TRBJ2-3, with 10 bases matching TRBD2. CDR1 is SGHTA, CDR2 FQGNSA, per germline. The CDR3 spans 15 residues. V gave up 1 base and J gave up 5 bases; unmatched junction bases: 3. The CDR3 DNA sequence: TGTGCCAGCAGCTTAGGAGCGGGAGGGATAGATACGCAGTATTTT. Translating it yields CASSLGAGGIDTQYF.

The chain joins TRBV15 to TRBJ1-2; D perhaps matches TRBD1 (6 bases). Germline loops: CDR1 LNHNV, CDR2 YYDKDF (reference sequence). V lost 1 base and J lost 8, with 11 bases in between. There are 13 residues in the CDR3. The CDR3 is CATSRGQAGGYTF. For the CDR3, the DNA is TGTGCCACCAGCAGAGGACAGGCTGGCGGCTACACCTTC.

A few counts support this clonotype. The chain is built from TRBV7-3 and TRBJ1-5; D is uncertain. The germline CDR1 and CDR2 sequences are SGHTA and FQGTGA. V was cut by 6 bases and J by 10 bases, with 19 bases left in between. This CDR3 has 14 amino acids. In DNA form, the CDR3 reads TGTGCCAGCAGTTTAGCTAGGGTCATGGAACCCCAGCATTTT. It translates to CASSLARVMEPQHF.

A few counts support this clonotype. The CDR3 DNA is TGTGCCAGCAGCTTAGGCCCCGCCAAATGGGAGCAGTTCTTC. It specifies CASSLGPAKWEQFF. This sequence joins TRBV7-9 and TRBJ2-1; no clear D gene. Trimming shortened V by 1 base and J by 10 bases, and 14 bases separated the two germline ends. The CDR3 consists of 14 residues. The V gene's germline CDR1 is SEHNR and CDR2 FQNEAQ (reference sequence). The full variable domain, in which reference TRBV7-9 and TRBJ2-1 provide the parts outside the CDR3, is DTGVSQNPRHKITKRGQNVTFRCDPISEHNRLYWYRQTLGQGPEFLTYFQNEAQLEKSRLLSDRFSAERPKGSFSTLEIQRTEQGDSAMYLCASSLGPAKWEQFFGPGTRLTVL.

CDR3 sequence reads: CAIKNREGEAFF. CDR3 coding DNA: TGTGCCATCAAAAACAGGGAAGGTGAAGCTTTCTTT. The chain recombines TRBV10-3 with TRBJ1-1; D is perhaps TRBD1 (6 bases). Between the trimmed V and J ends, which lost 7 bases and 7 bases, there was a span of 13 bases. This CDR3 spans 12 amino acids. Germline loops: CDR1 ENHRY, CDR2 SYGVKD.

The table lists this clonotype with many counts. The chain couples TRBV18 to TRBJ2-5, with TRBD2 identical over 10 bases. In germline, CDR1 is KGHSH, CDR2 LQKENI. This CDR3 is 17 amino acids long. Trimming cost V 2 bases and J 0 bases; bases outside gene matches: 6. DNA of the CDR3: TGTGCCAGCTCACCAAGGACTAGCGGATTGTACCAAGAGACCCAGTACTTC. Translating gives CASSPRTSGLYQETQYF. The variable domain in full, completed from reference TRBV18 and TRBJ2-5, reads NAGVMQNPRHLVRRRGQEARLRCSPMKGHSHVYWYRQLPEEGLKFMVYLQKENIIDESGMPKERFSAEFPKEGPSILRIQQVVRGDSAAYFCASSPRTSGLYQETQYFGPGTRLLVL.

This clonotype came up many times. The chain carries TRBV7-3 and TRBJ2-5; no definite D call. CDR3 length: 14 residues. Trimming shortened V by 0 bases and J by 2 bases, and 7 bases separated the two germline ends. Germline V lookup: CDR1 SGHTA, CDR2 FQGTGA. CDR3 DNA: TGTGCCAGCAGCTTAACATCGGATCAAGAGACCCAGTACTTC. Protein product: CASSLTSDQETQYF.

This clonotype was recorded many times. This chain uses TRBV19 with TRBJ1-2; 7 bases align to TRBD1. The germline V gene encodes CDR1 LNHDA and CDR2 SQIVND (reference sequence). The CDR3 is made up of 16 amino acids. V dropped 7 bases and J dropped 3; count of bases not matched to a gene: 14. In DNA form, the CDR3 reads TGTGCCAGTACCCCGACCGAGGGGGCGAATTACTATGGCTACACCTTC. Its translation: CASTPTEGANYYGYTF.

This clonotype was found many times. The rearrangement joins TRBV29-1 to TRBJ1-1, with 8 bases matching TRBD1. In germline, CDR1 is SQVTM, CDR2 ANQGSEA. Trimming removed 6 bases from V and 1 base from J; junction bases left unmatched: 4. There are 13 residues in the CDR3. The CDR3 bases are TGCAGCGTCAGGGGGCTAAAGAACACTGAAGCTTTCTTT. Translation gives CSVRGLKNTEAFF. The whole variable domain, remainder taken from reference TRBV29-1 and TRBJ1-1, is SAVISQKPSRDICQRGTSLTIQCQVDSQVTMMFWYRQQPGQSLTLIATANQGSEATYESGFVIDKFPISRPNLTFSTLTVSNMSPEDSSIYLCSVRGLKNTEAFFGQGTRLTVV.